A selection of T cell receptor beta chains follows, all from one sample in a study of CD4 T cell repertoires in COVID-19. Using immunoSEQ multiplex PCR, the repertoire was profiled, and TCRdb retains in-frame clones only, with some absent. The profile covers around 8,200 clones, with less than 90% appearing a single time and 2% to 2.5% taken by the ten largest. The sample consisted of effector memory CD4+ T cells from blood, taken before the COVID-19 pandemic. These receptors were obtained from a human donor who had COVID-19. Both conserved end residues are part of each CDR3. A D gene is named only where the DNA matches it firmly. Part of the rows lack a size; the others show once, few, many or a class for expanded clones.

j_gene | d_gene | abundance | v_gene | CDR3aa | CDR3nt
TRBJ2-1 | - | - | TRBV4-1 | CASSHPLWGDEQFF | TGCGCCAGCAGCCACCCCCTCTGGGGGGATGAGCAGTTCTTC
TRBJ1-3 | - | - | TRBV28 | CASSETADSGNTIYF | TGTGCCAGCAGTGAAACAGCGGACTCTGGAAACACCATATATTTT
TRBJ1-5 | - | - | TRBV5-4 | CASSLDPSGPQHF | TGTGCCAGCAGCTTGGATCCCTCAGGACCCCAGCATTTT
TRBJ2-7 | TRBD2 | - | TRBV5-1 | CASSLTSGAYYEQYF | TGCGCCAGCAGCCTGACTAGCGGGGCCTACTACGAGCAGTACTTC
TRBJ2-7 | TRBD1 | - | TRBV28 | CATRVGLPGQPYEQYF | TGTGCCACCCGGGTTGGGCTGCCGGGACAGCCCTACGAGCAGTACTTC
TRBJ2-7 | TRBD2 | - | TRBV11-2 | CASSPRAGTSGSRSEQYF | TGTGCCAGCAGCCCCCGGGCCGGGACTAGCGGGTCCCGGAGCGAGCAGTACTTC
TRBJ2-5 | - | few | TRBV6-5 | CASSYFNRQEKETQYF | TGTGCCAGCAGTTACTTTAATCGACAGGAAAAAGAGACCCAGTACTTC
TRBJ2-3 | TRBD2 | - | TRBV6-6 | CASTNTGGVGDTQYF | TGTGCCAGCACCAACACGGGGGGGGTGGGAGATACGCAGTATTTT
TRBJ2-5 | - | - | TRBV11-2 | CASSLGGPYQETQYF | TGTGCCAGCAGCTTGGGGGGGCCGTACCAAGAGACCCAGTACTTC
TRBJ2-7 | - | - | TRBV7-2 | CASSTRVVPYEQYF | TGTGCCAGCAGCACCCGGGTCGTGCCCTACGAGCAGTACTTC
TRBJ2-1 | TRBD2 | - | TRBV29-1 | CSVMGLAGDEQFF | TGCAGCGTTATGGGACTAGCGGGAGATGAGCAGTTCTTC
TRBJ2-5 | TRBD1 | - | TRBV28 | CASSLQGRQETQYF | TGTGCCAGCAGTCTACAGGGGCGACAAGAGACCCAGTACTTC
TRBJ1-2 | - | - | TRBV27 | CASSKGVVRDLYGYTF | TGTGCCAGCAGTAAGGGGGTAGTCAGGGACCTCTATGGCTACACCTTC
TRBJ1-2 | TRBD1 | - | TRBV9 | CASSVDRATYGYTF | TGTGCCAGCAGCGTCGACAGGGCCACCTATGGCTACACCTTC
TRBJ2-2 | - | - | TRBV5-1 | CASSRGSGNTGELFF | TGCGCCAGCAGCCGGGGGTCGGGGAACACCGGGGAGCTGTTTTTT
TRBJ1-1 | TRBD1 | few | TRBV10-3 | CAIRATGGGLNTEAFF | TGTGCCATCAGAGCCACAGGGGGAGGGTTGAACACTGAAGCTTTCTTT
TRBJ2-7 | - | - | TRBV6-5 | CASSYTTSGPTYEQYF | TGTGCCAGCAGTTACACCACCAGCGGCCCGACCTACGAGCAGTACTTC
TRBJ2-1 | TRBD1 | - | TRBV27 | CASRGDSRPNEQFF | TGTGCCAGCAGGGGGGACAGTAGGCCCAATGAGCAGTTCTTC
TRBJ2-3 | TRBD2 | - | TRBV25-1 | CASDRGLAGAGTDTQYF | TGTGCCAGTGACAGGGGACTAGCGGGGGCCGGGACAGATACGCAGTATTTT
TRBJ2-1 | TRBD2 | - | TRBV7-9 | CASSLDLAGVENEQFF | TGTGCCAGCAGCTTAGATCTAGCGGGAGTAGAAAATGAGCAGTTCTTC
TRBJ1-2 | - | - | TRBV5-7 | CASSLAAGNGYTF | TGTGCCAGCAGCTTGGCCGCAGGGAATGGCTACACCTTC
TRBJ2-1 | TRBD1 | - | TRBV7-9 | CASSGDREYNEQFF | TGTGCCAGCAGTGGGGACAGAGAATACAATGAGCAGTTCTTC
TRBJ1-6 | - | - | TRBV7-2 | CASSSRANSPLHF | TGTGCCAGCAGCTCCAGGGCTAATTCACCCCTCCACTTT
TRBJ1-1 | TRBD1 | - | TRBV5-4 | CASSLGTGVWTEAFF | TGTGCCAGCAGCTTGGGGACAGGCGTTTGGACTGAAGCTTTCTTT
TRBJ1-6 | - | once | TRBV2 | CASSDSQGAYSPLHF | TGTGCCAGCAGCGACTCACAGGGAGCATATTCACCCCTCCACTTT
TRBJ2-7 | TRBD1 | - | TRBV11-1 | CASSQTGNSYEQYF | TGTGCCAGCAGCCAGACAGGGAACTCCTACGAGCAGTACTTC
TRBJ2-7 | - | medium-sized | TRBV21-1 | CASSKEPGGMNEQYF | TGTGCCAGCAGCAAAGAGCCGGGAGGGATGAACGAGCAGTACTTC
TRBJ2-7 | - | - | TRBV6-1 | CASRPNIYEQYF | TGTGCCAGCAGACCGAACATCTACGAGCAGTACTTC
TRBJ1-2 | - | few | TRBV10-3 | CAISEEGGSFYGYTF | TGTGCCATCAGTGAGGAGGGAGGCTCTTTCTATGGCTACACCTTC
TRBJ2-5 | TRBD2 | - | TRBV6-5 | CASKPAGGETQYF | TGTGCCAGCAAACCTGCGGGGGGGGAGACCCAGTACTTC
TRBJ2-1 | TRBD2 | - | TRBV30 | CAWSGAGWNEQFF | TGTGCCTGGAGTGGAGCGGGATGGAATGAGCAGTTCTTC
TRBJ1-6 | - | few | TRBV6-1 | CASRLDGQMAPLHF | TGTGCCAGCAGACTAGACGGCCAGATGGCACCCCTCCACTTT
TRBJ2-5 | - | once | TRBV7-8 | CASSFGATPQETQYF | TGTGCCAGCAGCTTCGGAGCGACCCCACAAGAGACCCAGTACTTC
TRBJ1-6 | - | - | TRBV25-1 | CASSEYNSPLHF | TGTGCCAGCAGTGAATATAATTCCCCCCTCCACTTT
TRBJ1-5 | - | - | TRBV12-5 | CASGINSNQPQHF | TGTGCTAGTGGTATTAATAGCAATCAGCCCCAGCATTTT
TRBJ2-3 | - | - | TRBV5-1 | CASSGAGDRDTQYF | TGCGCCAGCAGCGGGGCAGGGGACCGGGATACGCAGTATTTT
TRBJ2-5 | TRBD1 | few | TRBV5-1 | CASMGVRLGTGQETQYF | TGCGCCAGCATGGGTGTCCGGTTAGGGACAGGACAAGAGACCCAGTACTTC
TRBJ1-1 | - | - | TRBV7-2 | CASSYTTDTEAFF | TGTGCCAGCAGCTATACGACAGATACTGAAGCTTTCTTT
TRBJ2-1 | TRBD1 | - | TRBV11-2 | CASSLLGQGNNEQFF | TGTGCCAGCAGCTTGTTGGGACAGGGGAACAATGAGCAGTTCTTC
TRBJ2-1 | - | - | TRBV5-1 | CASSLGSTGRVGEQFF | TGCGCCAGCAGCTTGGGTAGTACAGGGCGGGTGGGGGAGCAGTTCTTC
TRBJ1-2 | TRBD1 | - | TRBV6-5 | CASSNPGQGGYGYTF | TGTGCCAGCAGTAACCCAGGACAGGGGGGCTATGGCTACACCTTC
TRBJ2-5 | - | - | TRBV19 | CASSIRGTQYF | TGTGCCAGTAGTATAAGGGGGACCCAGTACTTC
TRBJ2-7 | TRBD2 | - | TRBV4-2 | CASRQGLADIYEQYF | TGTGCCAGCAGGCAAGGACTAGCGGATATCTACGAGCAGTACTTC
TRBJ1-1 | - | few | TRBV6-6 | CASSYRGDTEAFF | TGTGCCAGCAGTTACAGGGGCGACACTGAAGCTTTCTTT
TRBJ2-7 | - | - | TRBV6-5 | CARIKYRASYEQYF | TGTGCCAGAATTAAATACAGGGCCAGTTACGAGCAGTACTTC
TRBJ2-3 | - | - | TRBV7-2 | CASSQIRFGSTDTQYF | TGTGCCAGCAGCCAGATCCGTTTCGGGAGCACAGATACGCAGTATTTT
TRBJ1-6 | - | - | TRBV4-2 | CASSSDINSPLHF | TGTGCCAGCAGCTCGGACATAAATTCACCCCTCCACTTT
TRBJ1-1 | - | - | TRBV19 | CASSIAGRGHPSTEAFF | TGTGCCAGTAGTATTGCGGGCAGAGGCCACCCTTCCACTGAAGCTTTCTTT
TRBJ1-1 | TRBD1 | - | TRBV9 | CASSVGQGSEAFF | TGTGCCAGCAGCGTCGGACAGGGCAGTGAAGCTTTCTTT
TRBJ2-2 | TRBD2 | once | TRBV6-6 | CASRLSGGSAGELFF | TGTGCCAGCCGACTTAGCGGGGGATCGGCCGGGGAGCTGTTTTTT
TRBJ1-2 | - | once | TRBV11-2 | CASSPFARRQLSYGYTF | TGTGCCAGCAGCCCATTCGCGCGTAGACAGCTCTCCTATGGCTACACCTTC
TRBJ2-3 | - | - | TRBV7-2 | CASSFLPSTDTQYF | TGTGCCAGCAGCTTTCTACCTAGCACAGATACGCAGTATTTT
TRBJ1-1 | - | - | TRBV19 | CASIPLSGAPEAFF | TGTGCCAGTATACCCCTTTCTGGGGCCCCTGAAGCTTTCTTT
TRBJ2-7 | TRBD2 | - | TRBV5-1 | CASSSQGGSYEQYF | TGCGCCAGCAGCTCTCAGGGAGGGTCCTACGAGCAGTACTTC
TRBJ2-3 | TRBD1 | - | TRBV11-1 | CASSFPRTGGETDTQYF | TGTGCCAGCAGCTTCCCTAGGACAGGGGGGGAGACAGATACGCAGTATTTT